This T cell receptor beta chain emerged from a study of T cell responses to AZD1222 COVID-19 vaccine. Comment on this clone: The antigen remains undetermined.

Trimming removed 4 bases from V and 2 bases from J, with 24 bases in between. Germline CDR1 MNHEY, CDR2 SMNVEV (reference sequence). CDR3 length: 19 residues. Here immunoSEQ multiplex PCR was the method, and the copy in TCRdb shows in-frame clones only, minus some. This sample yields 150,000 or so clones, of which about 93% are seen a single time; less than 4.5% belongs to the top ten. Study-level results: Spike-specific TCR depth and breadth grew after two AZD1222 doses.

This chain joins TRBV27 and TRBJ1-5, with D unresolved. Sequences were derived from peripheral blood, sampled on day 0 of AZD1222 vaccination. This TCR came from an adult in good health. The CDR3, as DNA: TGTGCCAGCAGTTACTCGACCGGCTGGGTGACTATGGGCAATCAGCCCCAGCATTTT. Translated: CASSYSTGWVTMGNQPQHF.